Detailed here is one T cell receptor beta chain. This clonotype was seen a few times. The clone's antigen remains unknown. No much larger clone exists at a distance of one base, and base qualities are not known. The treatment or condition label of this sample denotes: allogeneic hematopoietic cell transplantation with graft depleted of TCRalphabeta T cells and CD19 B cells. TCRalphabeta/CD19-depleted allogeneic hematopoietic cell grafts were given to the transplant recipients, all of whom were children. The library was built by means of PCR. Sequencing used an Illumina HiSeq 2500. TCR libraries were prepared with molecular barcoding, using unique molecular identifiers to normalize TCRbeta repertoire quantification. TCRdb handled the public reads itself, with Q25 trimming in fastp and clone calling in MiXCR, and kept productive beta chains. Entries that share a CDR3 protein sequence are merged under the most common genes and DNA. In all, the sample holds about 580,000 distinct CDR3 sequences, and 25% to 30% of those were seen once. 30% to 40% of the sample is taken by the ten largest.

The CDR3 sequence holds 15 residues, the cysteine and phenylalanine included. Only the CDR3 portion is preserved as DNA: 45 bases, with reading frame beginning at the first base. The junction shows trimming of 4 bases on V and 2 bases on J, plus 10 bases between the germline ends. The germline V gene provides CDR1 SGHRS and CDR2 YFSETQ. The sample is drawn from a study of T-cell reconstitution after alpha-beta-depleted transplantation in children (dated by TCRdb to between 2015 and 2016). In terms of the full investigation: Using TCR repertoire profiling, the study followed T-cell immune reconstitution in a quantitative way in children after TCRalphabeta/CD19-depleted allogeneic hematopoietic cell transplantation.

The paper's findings and limits, for the study overall: Hyperexpanded clone frequencies declined over subsequent months; after one year, T-cell counts and TCRbeta diversity were mostly attributed to newly produced T cells. Apparently early alphabetaT-cell count recovery about two months after transplant reportedly relied on only several hundred rapidly expanded clones derived from non-depleted graft cells. In some patients, high TCRbeta diversity at day 60 was attributed to recipient T cells and intrathymic progenitors that had survived conditioning.

The sample here was PBMCs, taken before TCRalphabeta/CD19-depleted stem cell transplant. The chain is made from TRBV5-1 and TRBJ2-6, with no D gene named confidently. The source of this sequence is a boy in the first two years of life with Wiskott-Aldrich syndrome, due to receive a stem cell transplant. CDR3 sequence: CASSVYGAGANVLTF. The DNA sequence is given as TGCGCCAGCAGCGTGTATGGAGCTGGGGCCAACGTCCTGACTTTC.